The clone carrying this T cell receptor (beta chain) was found many times. What it binds is not known. The germline V gene has CDR1 SGDLS and CDR2 YYNGEE. V was shortened by 3 bases and J by 7 bases, with 14 bases between the two germline ends. The CDR3 loop spans 14 amino acids. Synthesis of cDNA was carried out by template-switch 5'RACE. The reaction used 10-nucleotide random UMIs. Each CDR3 protein gets one entry after TCRdb re-called the 5' RACE reads with MiXCR. The table shows about 79,000 distinct CDR3 sequences, with approximately 14% occurring only once. These data are taken from a study of neurological immune-mediated disorders. Notes on the study in general: None of the CDR3 amino acid sequences found in expanded clones was shared across subjects. This suggests that the TCR-beta repertoires were private in all groups. The greatest TCR clonal expansion appeared in HTLV-1-associated myelopathy and the smallest, falling below healthy controls, in multiple sclerosis.

The sequenced material came from PBMCs. This TCR came from a woman in her forties or fifties in good health. V gene TRBV9 combines with J gene TRBJ1-3; D uncertain. DNA of the CDR3: TGTGCCAGCAGCGCCTTGATTAATGCGAACACCATATATTTT. Its translation: CASSALINANTIYF.